This T cell receptor beta chain is drawn from a study of cytomegalovirus exposure and HLA in healthy donors. General observations from the study: DRB1 had the most TCR associations and HLA-C the fewest, a later analysis found, with rates varying by HLA locus. A few V segments could not be told apart, such as TRBV6-2 and TRBV6-3, and were left out. With later analysis, a missense DCLRE1C variant became linked to TCR beta V- and J-gene trimming.

From germline, CDR1 is MDHEN and CDR2 SYDVKM. The V and J ends lost 8 bases and 4 bases respectively, with 23 bases between them. The length of the CDR3 is 16 residues. Turning to this clone: The antigen remains undetermined.

Researchers ran the PCR with 60 Vbeta and 13 Jbeta primers. The assay was immunoSEQ multiplex PCR, and TCRdb's table has in-frame clones only and misses some. The repertoire includes tens of thousands of clones, 82% of them detected once, and 3.8% sits in the top ten. The sample taken for sequencing was PBMCs. The TCR sequence derives from a man aged 50-60 years in good health and CMV-seronegative. The chain has TRBV28 and TRBJ1-2, with D tentatively TRBD1 (6 bases). This chain's CDR3 is CASASAGGGARYGYTF. In nucleotides, the CDR3 is TGTGCCAGCGCTTCCGCCGGAGGGGGGGCGCGCTATGGCTACACCTTC.